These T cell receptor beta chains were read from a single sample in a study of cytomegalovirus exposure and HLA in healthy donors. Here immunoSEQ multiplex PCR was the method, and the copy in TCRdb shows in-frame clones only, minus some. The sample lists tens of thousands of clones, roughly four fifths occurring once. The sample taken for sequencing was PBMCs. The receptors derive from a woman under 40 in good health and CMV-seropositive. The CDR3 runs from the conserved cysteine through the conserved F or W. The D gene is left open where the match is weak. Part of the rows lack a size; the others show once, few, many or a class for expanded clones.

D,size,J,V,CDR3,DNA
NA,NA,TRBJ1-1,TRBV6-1,CASRRGGQDGTEAFF,TGTGCCAGCAGAAGGGGGGGGCAGGACGGCACTGAAGCTTTCTTT
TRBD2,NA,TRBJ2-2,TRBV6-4,CASSSGSSTGELFF,TGTGCCAGCAGTAGCGGGAGCAGCACCGGGGAGCTGTTTTTT
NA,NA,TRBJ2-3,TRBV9,CASSATPGHSTDTQYF,TGTGCCAGCAGCGCCACGCCGGGACATAGCACAGATACGCAGTATTTT
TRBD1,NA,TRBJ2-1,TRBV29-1,CSATTGEQFF,TGCAGCGCCACGACAGGGGAGCAGTTCTTC
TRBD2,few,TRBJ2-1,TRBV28,CASSLWTSGSQEQFF,TGTGCCAGCAGTTTGTGGACTAGCGGGAGCCAGGAGCAGTTCTTC
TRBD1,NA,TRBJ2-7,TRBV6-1,CASKVEQGRLYEQYF,TGTGCCAGCAAGGTAGAACAGGGGCGATTATACGAGCAGTACTTC
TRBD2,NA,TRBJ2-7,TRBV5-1,CASSPGGSQNYEQYF,TGCGCCAGCAGTCCCGGGGGGAGTCAGAACTACGAGCAGTACTTC
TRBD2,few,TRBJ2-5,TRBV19,CASSIVAGEETQYF,TGTGCCAGTAGTATAGTCGCGGGGGAGGAGACCCAGTACTTC
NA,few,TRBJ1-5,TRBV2,CASSEEATGNQPQHF,TGTGCCAGCAGTGAAGAAGCGACAGGCAATCAGCCCCAGCATTTT
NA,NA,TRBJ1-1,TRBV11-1,CASSPRRGNTEAFF,TGTGCCAGCAGCCCAAGGCGGGGAAACACTGAAGCTTTCTTT
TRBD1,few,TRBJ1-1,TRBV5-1,CASSFSGTGVDTEAFF,TGCGCCAGCAGCTTCTCCGGGACAGGGGTGGACACTGAAGCTTTCTTT
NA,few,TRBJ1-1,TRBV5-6,CASSFGGRPNTEAFF,TGTGCCAGCAGCTTCGGGGGACGGCCGAACACTGAAGCTTTCTTT
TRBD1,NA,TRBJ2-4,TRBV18,CASSPGQGGNIQYF,TGTGCCAGCTCACCAGGACAGGGGGGAAACATTCAGTACTTC
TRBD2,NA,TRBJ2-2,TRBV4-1,CAIRAGLNTGELFF,TGCGCCATTAGAGCGGGGCTGAACACCGGGGAGCTGTTTTTT
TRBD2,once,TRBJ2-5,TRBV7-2,CASSPRLAGRQETQYF,TGTGCCAGCAGTCCAAGACTAGCGGGGCGACAAGAGACCCAGTACTTC
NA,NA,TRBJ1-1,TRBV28,CASSLGGAGAEAFF,TGTGCCAGCAGTTTGGGGGGGGCGGGCGCTGAAGCTTTCTTT
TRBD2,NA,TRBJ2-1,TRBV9,CASSVNWRENNEQFF,TGTGCCAGCAGCGTAAATTGGCGGGAGAACAATGAGCAGTTCTTC
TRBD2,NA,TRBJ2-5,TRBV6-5,CASSRTSLVQETQYF,TGTGCCAGCAGCCGGACTAGCCTCGTCCAAGAGACCCAGTACTTC
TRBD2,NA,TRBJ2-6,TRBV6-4,CASSEGGLAGVLGANVLTF,TGTGCCAGCAGTGAAGGGGGACTAGCGGGAGTACTGGGGGCCAACGTCCTGACTTTC
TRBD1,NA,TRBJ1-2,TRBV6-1,CASGGQGASGYGYTF,TGTGCCAGCGGCGGACAGGGGGCGTCGGGCTATGGCTACACCTTC
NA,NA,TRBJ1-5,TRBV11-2,CASSAGWGNQPQHF,TGTGCCAGCAGCGCAGGATGGGGCAATCAGCCCCAGCATTTT
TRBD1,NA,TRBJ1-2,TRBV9,CASSVDGQEGQGYTF,TGTGCCAGCAGCGTAGACGGACAGGAAGGTCAAGGCTACACCTTC
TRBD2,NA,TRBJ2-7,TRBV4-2,CASSQDQSSGIAEQYF,TGTGCCAGCAGCCAAGACCAGTCTAGCGGGATAGCCGAGCAGTACTTC
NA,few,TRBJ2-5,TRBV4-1,CASSQVLRDSPRETQYF,TGCGCCAGCAGCCAAGTCCTTCGGGACTCACCAAGAGAGACCCAGTACTTC
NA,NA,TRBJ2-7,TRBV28,CASSLFYEQYF,TGTGCCAGCAGTTTGTTCTACGAGCAGTACTTC
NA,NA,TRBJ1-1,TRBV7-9,CASSFNTGEAFF,TGTGCCAGCAGCTTTAACACGGGTGAAGCTTTCTTT
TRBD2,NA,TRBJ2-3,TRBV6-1,CASSEFSGGADTQYF,TGTGCCAGCAGTGAATTTAGCGGGGGGGCAGATACGCAGTATTTT